The source of this T cell receptor (beta chain) is a study of T cell clonality in common variable immunodeficiency. Study conclusions and caveats: Patient heterogeneity in the CVID cohort limited correlations between repertoire features and clinical complications. Reportedly, TCR beta sequences from common variable immunodeficiency showed fewer deletions and N-nucleotide insertions. CVID subjects showed higher TCRbeta clonality than healthy controls.

With regard to this clone: Its antigen is unidentified.

Sequencing input was equivalent genomic DNA from CVID and controls. The table came from immunoSEQ multiplex PCR; TCRdb's copy has only in-frame clones and leaves some out. The sample is made up of around 39,000 clones, none counted only once. The sample comprised peripheral blood mononuclear cells. The receptor's source is a person between 18 and 75 years old in good health.

The CDR3 region is CASSPVQGLEQPQHF. The sequenced CDR3 bases are TGTGCCAGCTCACCAGTACAGGGATTGGAGCAGCCC. The chain is built from TRBV18 and TRBJ1-5; TRBD1 might be the D (6 bases). The read is 3 residues too short to cover the CDR3 end, so that end is filled in from the germline J gene. This CDR3 has 15 amino acids. From germline, CDR1 is KGHSH and CDR2 LQKENI. Trimming pared 2 bases from V and 7 bases from J, leaving 15 bases between.